This T cell receptor beta chain was found in a study of cytomegalovirus exposure and HLA in healthy donors. As concerns this clone: Antigen specificity is unknown.

Study findings and constraints: Reports credit the classifier with highly specific, highly sensitive diagnosis of cytomegalovirus status. Indistinguishability led to the exclusion of some V segments, TRBV6-2 and TRBV6-3 included.

The PCR was carried out with 60 Vbeta primers and 13 Jbeta primers. The data were produced by immunoSEQ multiplex PCR, yet TCRdb's version contains in-frame clones alone and is incomplete. The sample lists fewer than 150,000 clones, more than 70% seen once, with roughly 4.6% in the top ten. The V end was cut by 4 bases, the J end by 8 bases, with 12 bases between. The CDR3 has 14 amino acids. The V gene's germline CDR1 is SNHLY and CDR2 FYNNEI. Sequencing was done on a sample of PBMCs. V usage is TRBV2 and J usage is TRBJ1-6; unclear D gene. The clonotype was recovered from a woman aged 45-60 years in good health and CMV-seronegative. The CDR3 here is CASSAPNRDSPLHF. The CDR3 DNA follows: TGTGCCAGCAGTGCACCGAACAGAGATTCACCCCTCCACTTT. The complete variable domain, with remaining parts taken from reference TRBV2 and TRBJ1-6, reads EPEVTQTPSHQVTQMGQEVILRCVPISNHLYFYWYRQILGQKVEFLVSFYNNEISEKSEIFDDQFSVERPDGSNFTLKIRSTKLEDSAMYFCASSAPNRDSPLHFGNGTRLTVT.